The 22 T cell receptor beta chains in this list originate from one sample, sequenced in a study of CD8+CD57+ T cells in acquired aplastic anemia. Template material for TCR beta VDJ and CDR3 profiling consisted of genomic DNA. One entry per CDR3 protein, called by TCRdb with MiXCR from the reads. The sample lists some 180,000 distinct CDR3 sequences; roughly 65% were seen once. All patients picked for sequencing had shown, by flow cytometry, an expansion of CD8+CD57+ cells. Sequencing was carried out using sorted CD4+, CD8+, or CD8+CD57+ T cells (not recorded which) from PBMCs. The receptors were sampled from a human donor with aplastic anemia.

This clonotype was seen a few times. The chain is built from TRBV6-4 and TRBJ1-1; tentatively, D is TRBD1 (6 bases). Germline lookup yields CDR1 MRHNA and CDR2 SNTAGT. V was trimmed by 5 bases and J by 3 bases, leaving 19 bases between them. The CDR3 spans 16 residues. This CDR3 is CASSSGQKVCYTEAFF. For the CDR3, the DNA is TGTGCCAGCAGTAGCGGACAGAAGGTCTGCTACACTGAAGCTTTCTTT.

This chain joins TRBV20-1 and TRBJ2-3; 14 bases are shared with TRBD2. Germline V gives CDR1 DFQATT, CDR2 SNEGSKA (reference sequence). This CDR3 region has 15 residues. With 4 bases clipped from V and 5 bases from J, the junction kept 5 bases outside the gene matches. Here the CDR3 reads CSAKGLAGGRDTQYF. In DNA, the CDR3 is TGCAGTGCTAAAGGACTAGCGGGGGGCAGAGATACGCAGTATTTT.

J is TRBJ2-2 and V is TRBV2, with D unresolved. The CDR3 has 13 residues. The V end was cut by 7 bases, the J end by 0 bases, with 6 bases between. Germline assignment: CDR1 SNHLY and CDR2 FYNNEI. CDR3: CASKVTNTGELFF. CDR3 nucleotide sequence: TGTGCCAGCAAGGTTACGAACACCGGGGAGCTGTTTTTT.

This clonotype appeared many times. V gene TRBV15 combines with J gene TRBJ1-1; TRBD1 matches 7 bases. Losses at the gene ends were 4 bases for V and 3 bases for J; bases not matched to a gene: 5. CDR3 length equals 14 residues. Germline CDR1 reads LNHNV; CDR2 reads YYDKDF (reference sequence). CDR3 sequence reads: CATSTDREYTEAFF. DNA of the CDR3: TGTGCCACCAGCACTGACAGGGAATACACTGAAGCTTTCTTT.

This clonotype was seen at least ten times. The chain uses TRBV19 and TRBJ1-1; possible D gene TRBD1, 5 bases. V was shortened by 3 bases and J by 1 base, with 12 bases between the two germline ends. The CDR3 loop spans 15 amino acids. CDR1 and CDR2 from the germline V gene are LNHDA and SQIVND (reference sequence). CDR3 residues: CASSMDAGGNTEAFF. CDR3 nucleotides: TGTGCCAGTAGTATGGACGCCGGGGGGAACACTGAAGCTTTCTTT.

There are a few counts of this clonotype. This chain uses TRBV25-1 with TRBJ2-3; D remains ambiguous. This CDR3 region has 16 residues. V lost 3 bases to trimming and J lost 0 bases, with 13 bases between them. Per germline, CDR1 MGHDK and CDR2 SYGVNS. The CDR3 DNA reads as TGTGCCAGCAGTGAGCCCAGCACCTATAGCACAGATACGCAGTATTTT. Amino acid sequence: CASSEPSTYSTDTQYF.

This chain links TRBV29-1 with TRBJ2-3; no clear D gene. This CDR3 has 12 amino acids. V was clipped by 5 bases and J by 4 bases, with 10 bases between them. Per germline, CDR1 SQVTM and CDR2 ANQGSEA. This CDR3 is CSVHKPADTQYF. CDR3 sequence (DNA): TGCAGCGTTCACAAGCCCGCAGATACGCAGTATTTT.

This chain links TRBV20-1 with TRBJ2-1; 11 bases match TRBD2. The junction had 2 bases not matched to a gene; V was cut back by 0 bases and J by 7 bases. CDR3 size: 14 residues. Germline V gene lookup returns CDR1 DFQATT and CDR2 SNEGSKA (reference sequence). CDR3 residues: CSARDSGGVNEQFF. CDR3 sequence (DNA): TGCAGTGCTAGAGATAGCGGGGGGGTAAATGAGCAGTTCTTC.

The chain couples TRBV19 to TRBJ1-3; TRBD1 matches at 10 bases. The CDR3 has 16 residues. Trimming removed 5 bases from V and 2 bases from J; junction bases left unmatched: 6. Germline assignment: CDR1 LNHDA and CDR2 SQIVND (reference sequence). As DNA, the CDR3 is TGTGCCAGTAGTGGACGGGACAGGGGAGCTGGAAACACCATATATTTT. Protein sequence: CASSGRDRGAGNTIYF.

The chain has TRBV24-1 and TRBJ2-2; a possible D gene is TRBD1 (6 bases). From germline, CDR1 is KGHDR and CDR2 SFDVKD. Trimming shortened V by 4 bases and J by 5 bases, and 16 bases separated the two germline ends. This CDR3 spans 16 amino acids. The CDR3: CATSDTTGFRTGELFF. CDR3 nucleotide sequence: TGTGCCACCAGTGACACAACAGGGTTCAGAACCGGGGAGCTGTTTTTT.

The chain recombines TRBV12-3 or TRBV12-4 with TRBJ2-7; 7 positions agree with TRBD1. The ends lost 6 bases at V and 3 bases at J; junction bases unmatched: 5. This CDR3 is built from 13 residues. CDR3 sequence (DNA): TGTGCCAGCAGCCCGACAGGGAACTACGAGCAGTACTTC. Protein product: CASSPTGNYEQYF.

The chain uses TRBV20-1 and TRBJ2-7; possibly TRBD2 for D (6 bases). This CDR3 comprises 13 residues. CDR1 DFQATT and CDR2 SNEGSKA come from the germline V gene (reference sequence). Trimming took 3 bases from V and 2 from J, leaving 11 bases between them. The CDR3 here is CSASASGPYEQYF. The CDR3 bases are TGCAGTGCTAGCGCCAGCGGGCCCTACGAGCAGTACTTC.

The chain is built from TRBV19 and TRBJ2-3; D call uncertain. V lost 2 bases and J lost 5, with 14 bases in between. The germline V gene encodes CDR1 LNHDA and CDR2 SQIVND (reference sequence). The length of the CDR3 is 15 residues. The CDR3 region has the DNA TGTGCCAGTAGTATATCCCTACGGACCGAAGATACGCAGTATTTT. It encodes CASSISLRTEDTQYF.

This chain uses TRBV5-8 with TRBJ1-4, with TRBD1 matching over 8 bases. Unmatched junction bases numbered 8, after V lost 5 bases and J lost 8 bases. Germline V gene data show CDR1 as SGHTS and CDR2 as YDEGEE. CDR3 length equals 14 residues. The CDR3 DNA sequence: TGTGCCAGCAGTTATGGACAGGGCGGGGAAAAACTGTTTTTT. Translating it yields CASSYGQGGEKLFF. Using reference TRBV5-8 and TRBJ1-4 for the parts outside the CDR3, the full variable domain is EAGVTQSPTHLIKTRGQQATLRCSPISGHTSVYWYQQALGLGLQFLLWYDEGEERNRGNFPPRFSGRQFPNYSSELNVNALELEDSALYLCASSYGQGGEKLFFGSGTQLSVL.

V and J are TRBV2 and TRBJ2-7; the D is unclear. The CDR3 extends over 11 amino acids. CDR1 SNHLY and CDR2 FYNNEI come from the germline V gene. The V gene lost 6 bases and the J gene lost 3 bases, with 6 bases spanning the gap. CDR3 DNA sequence: TGTGCCAGCAGGAACAACTACGAGCAGTACTTC. Protein: CASRNNYEQYF.

The rearrangement uses TRBV24-1 and TRBJ1-2, with a weak D call TRBD1 (5 bases). Trimming stripped 4 bases from V and 4 bases from J, with 12 bases between. CDR3 size: 14 residues. Germline lookup yields CDR1 KGHDR and CDR2 SFDVKD. The CDR3: CATSDAGHTYGYTF. DNA of the CDR3: TGTGCCACCAGTGACGCCGGACATACCTATGGCTACACCTTC.

This clonotype occurred a few times. The chain couples TRBV6-4 to TRBJ2-2, with unresolved D. The V end lost 3 bases, the J end lost 5 bases, and 10 bases lay between the germline ends. Germline CDR1 reads MRHNA; CDR2 reads SNTAGT. The CDR3 sequence is 14 residues long. Here the CDR3 reads CASSEWQETGELFF. In nucleotides, the CDR3 is TGTGCCAGCAGTGAATGGCAGGAGACCGGGGAGCTGTTTTTT.

This clonotype was seen ten or more times. The V call is TRBV7-6, the J call TRBJ1-5, with unresolved D. Trimming stripped 2 bases from V and 0 bases from J, with 2 bases between. The V gene's germline CDR1 is SGHVS and CDR2 FNYEAQ. The CDR3 extends over 13 amino acids. CDR3 DNA sequence: TGTGCCAGCAGCTTAAATAGCAATCAGCCCCAGCATTTT. It codes for CASSLNSNQPQHF.

The J gene is TRBJ1-1, the V gene TRBV19, with 8 bases that match TRBD1. The V gene end was trimmed by 4 bases and the J gene end by 0 bases; junction bases not matched to a gene: 7. CDR1 LNHDA and CDR2 SQIVND come from the germline V gene (reference sequence). The CDR3 is 16 amino acids. The CDR3 is CASSKYQGAVNTEAFF. CDR3 DNA: TGTGCCAGTAGTAAGTATCAGGGGGCCGTGAACACTGAAGCTTTCTTT.

This rearrangement joins TRBV10-3 to TRBJ1-3; D not certain. CDR3 length: 17 residues. Deletions cut 3 bases from V and 2 bases from J, with 17 bases between. Germline assignment: CDR1 ENHRY and CDR2 SYGVKD. The CDR3 DNA reads as TGTGCCATCAGTGACCCGGGCAGGCTGGGTGCTGGAAACACCATATATTTT. Residues: CAISDPGRLGAGNTIYF.

The chain links TRBV15 to TRBJ2-7, with 10 nucleotides matching TRBD1. V shed 4 bases, J shed 3 bases, and the junction held 9 bases outside the gene matches. The germline V gene has CDR1 LNHNV and CDR2 YYDKDF (reference sequence). CDR3 size: 16 residues. The CDR3 DNA reads as TGTGCCACCAGCACAACCAGGACAGGGGGAGGCTACGAGCAGTACTTC. Amino acids: CATSTTRTGGGYEQYF.

The rearrangement joins TRBV7-3 to TRBJ1-4; D is perhaps TRBD1 (5 bases). Germline V gene lookup returns CDR1 SGHTA and CDR2 FQGTGA. V gave up 1 base and J gave up 1 base, with 7 bases separating them. The CDR3 loop spans 15 amino acids. In DNA, the CDR3 is TGTGCCAGCAGCTTAATTGGGGGAACTAATGAAAAACTGTTTTTT. It yields the protein CASSLIGGTNEKLFF.